This entry features one T cell receptor (beta chain) sequence. This record comes from a study of blood T cell repertoires in COVID-19. For the study at large: COVID-19 samples collected from the United States, Italy and Spain covered acute and convalescent phases.

The CDR3 is 15 residues long. The germline V and J ends were trimmed by 1 base and 1 base, with 11 bases remaining between them. Germline CDR1 reads SGDLS; CDR2 reads YYNGEE. Sequencing used immunoSEQ multiplex PCR; TCRdb keeps in-frame clones, though not all of them. The profile shows approximately 200,000 clones, about 83% of them singletons. This clonotype originated in a man aged 55 to 70 who had recovered from COVID-19. The chain is built from TRBV9 and TRBJ1-1; unclear D gene. The sample consisted of peripheral blood. The CDR3 loop is CASSVREAGNTEAFF. The CDR3 nucleotides read TGTGCCAGCAGCGTACGGGAGGCCGGGAACACTGAAGCTTTCTTT.